A single sample gave rise to the 30 T cell receptor beta chains below, sequenced in a study of T cell clones after liver transplantation. Generated by immunoSEQ multiplex PCR, the TCRdb table keeps only in-frame clones and is missing some. Counted here are 40,000 to 55,000 clones, roughly 74% occurring once; the ten biggest clones make up 8.5% to 10%. The starting material was CD4+ T cells from blood, obtained approximately 54 months after liver transplant. These receptors came from a human patient who received a liver transplant. Some T cells may originate from the graft donor.

This chain connects TRBV18 to TRBJ2-7; TRBD1 matches 7 bases. Looked up from germline, CDR1 is KGHSH and CDR2 is LQKENI. J gave up 7 bases and V 4 bases, and 7 bases lay outside the gene matches. There are 13 residues in the CDR3. CDR3: CASSQWDSSEQYF. The DNA of the CDR3 is TGTGCCAGCTCACAGTGGGACAGTTCGGAGCAGTACTTC.

The V gene is TRBV6-6, the J gene TRBJ2-7; D is perhaps TRBD1 or TRBD2 (5 bases each). The CDR3 length is 16 residues. V was shortened by 2 bases and J by 3 bases, with 17 bases between the two germline ends. The germline V gene encodes CDR1 MNHNY and CDR2 SVGAGI (reference sequence). CDR3 sequence: CASSYDLPRDHYEQYF. The DNA for the CDR3 is TGTGCCAGCAGTTACGACCTGCCGAGGGACCACTACGAGCAGTACTTC.

This sequence joins TRBV4-1 and TRBJ2-3; TRBD2 matches at 11 bases. The CDR3 is 17 residues long. V lost 5 bases to trimming and J lost 2 bases; unmatched junction nucleotides: 9. The V gene's germline CDR1 is MGHRA and CDR2 YSYEKL. The CDR3 region is CASSARGSGGVTDTQYF. The CDR3 nucleotides are TGCGCCAGCAGCGCCCGCGGTAGCGGGGGGGTCACAGATACGCAGTATTTT.

As regards this clone: Mismatch with germline at one junction end may stem from a read error. This chain connects TRBV7-7 to TRBJ2-5; either TRBD1 or TRBD2 may fit D (6 bases each). Germline V gives CDR1 SSHAT, CDR2 FNYEAQ (reference sequence). This CDR3 is 13 amino acids long. The CDR3 nucleotides are TGTGCTAGCAGCTTAGGGGGGCTAGAGACCCAGTACTTC. Translation: CASSLGGLETQYF.

The V and J genes are TRBV28 and TRBJ2-2; D unclear. The V and J ends lost 8 bases and 2 bases respectively, with 9 bases between them. Germline values: CDR1 MDHEN, CDR2 SYDVKM. The CDR3 is 13 amino acids. The CDR3 DNA reads as TGTGCCAGCGGTTCCCCTAACACCGGGGAGCTGTTTTTT. As protein: CASGSPNTGELFF.

This chain links TRBV15 with TRBJ2-3; the D gene is possibly TRBD2 (5 bases). The germline V gene has CDR1 LNHNV and CDR2 YYDKDF (reference sequence). CDR3 length: 13 residues. Trimming took off 0 bases at V and 6 bases at J, with 7 bases between the two ends. CDR3 bases: TGTGCCACCAGCAGAGATAGAGGGGATACGCAGTATTTT. Amino acid sequence: CATSRDRGDTQYF.

V gene TRBV6-1 combines with J gene TRBJ1-2; D might be TRBD1 (5 bases). There are 14 residues in the CDR3. CDR1 is MNHNS, CDR2 SASEGT, per germline. Trimming shortened V by 2 bases and J by 5 bases, and 12 bases separated the two germline ends. CDR3 loop: CASSERSGMYGYTF. The CDR3 DNA reads as TGTGCCAGCAGTGAACGATCAGGGATGTATGGCTACACCTTC.

This clone was found many times. This sequence joins TRBV19 and TRBJ1-3; D gene uncertain. CDR3 size: 13 residues. CDR1 LNHDA and CDR2 SQIVND come from the germline V gene (reference sequence). Trimming stripped 7 bases from V and 0 bases from J, with 7 bases between. CDR3 coding DNA: TGTGCCAGTACGGAGGTCTCTGGAAACACCATATATTTT. This translates into CASTEVSGNTIYF.

The CDR3 loop is CASSLGPDLNQPQHF. The DNA of the CDR3 is TGTGCCAGCAGCTTAGGACCAGACTTAAATCAGCCCCAGCATTTT. The rearrangement uses TRBV7-2 and TRBJ1-5; D is unresolved. The CDR3 runs to 15 residues. V lost 1 base, J lost 4 bases, and 11 bases lay in between. Germline-derived CDR1 and CDR2 are SGHTA and FQGNSA.

This clone was observed a handful of times. The chain is built from TRBV9 and TRBJ1-1; TRBD1 matches at 8 bases. The CDR3 is made up of 13 amino acids. V shed 5 bases and J 4 bases; nucleotides not matched to a gene: 4. The germline V gene encodes CDR1 SGDLS and CDR2 YYNGEE. This CDR3 is CASRPGQATEAFF. The CDR3 DNA is TGTGCCAGCAGGCCGGGACAGGCCACTGAAGCTTTCTTT.

Concerning this clone: The junction departs from the called germline gene at one end, perhaps through a read error. The gene calls are TRBV4-2 and TRBJ1-4; the D is unclear. The germline V gene has CDR1 LGHNA and CDR2 YNFKEQ. This CDR3 contains 14 residues. CDR3 sequence reads: CASSEESINEKLFF. The CDR3 bases are TGTGCCAGCAGCGAAGAGTCAATTAATGAAAAACTGTTTTTT.

This chain links TRBV28 with TRBJ2-6, with TRBD1 matching 8 bases. Germline V gene sequence: CDR1 MDHEN, CDR2 SYDVKM. This CDR3 contains 15 residues. Trimming cost V 6 bases and J 2 bases; bases outside gene matches: 3. In DNA form, the CDR3 reads TGTGCCAGCAGCCTACAGGGGGCTGGGGCCAACGTCCTGACTTTC. Its translation: CASSLQGAGANVLTF.

The chain has TRBV27 and TRBJ2-6; D unclear. Germline CDR1 and CDR2: MNHEY and SMNVEV (reference sequence). The CDR3 covers 13 residues. The V end lost 0 bases, the J end lost 3 bases, and 0 bases lay between the germline ends. The CDR3: CASSLSGANVLTF. Here the CDR3 DNA reads TGTGCCAGCAGTTTATCTGGGGCCAACGTCCTGACTTTC.

The chain combines TRBV6-1 with TRBJ2-2; the D is unclear. This CDR3 is 15 amino acids long. Germline V gives CDR1 MNHNS, CDR2 SASEGT. Trimming stripped 3 bases from V and 1 base from J, with 9 bases between. CDR3 residues: CASSEPIWNTGELFF. In DNA form, the CDR3 reads TGTGCCAGCAGTGAGCCGATTTGGAACACCGGGGAGCTGTTTTTT.

The chain is built from TRBV5-4 and TRBJ1-2; D perhaps matches TRBD1 (6 bases). Germline V lookup: CDR1 SGHNT, CDR2 YYREEE (reference sequence). V shed 0 bases and J shed 6 bases, with 9 bases lying between them. This CDR3 comprises 13 residues. The CDR3 protein is CASSLDRENGYTF. The CDR3, as DNA: TGTGCCAGCAGCTTGGACAGGGAGAATGGCTACACCTTC.

This clone has a single count. The chain recombines TRBV2 with TRBJ1-6, with unresolved D. The germline CDR1 and CDR2 sequences are SNHLY and FYNNEI. V lost 0 bases and J lost 7, with 4 bases in between. The CDR3 is 13 residues long. CDR3: CASSEAPNSPLHF. The CDR3 DNA sequence: TGTGCCAGCAGTGAAGCGCCGAATTCACCCCTCCACTTT.

This rearrangement joins TRBV6-5 to TRBJ1-5; D is ambiguous. Germline-derived CDR1 and CDR2 are MNHEY and SVGAGI. Trimming cost V 6 bases and J 1 base, with 7 bases left between them. The CDR3 consists of 13 residues. Written as DNA, the CDR3 is TGTGCCAGCAGGGTAGACAGCAATCAGCCCCAGCATTTT. Protein: CASRVDSNQPQHF.

For the CDR3, the DNA is TGTGCCAGCAGTGAGGGACAGGGGGGAGGCGGGGAGCTGTTTTTT. This translates into CASSEGQGGGGELFF. This sequence joins TRBV27 and TRBJ2-2; 11 nucleotides align to TRBD1. The trim removed 5 bases at V and 7 bases at J, leaving 6 bases unmatched. From germline, CDR1 is MNHEY and CDR2 SMNVEV (reference sequence). CDR3 length: 15 amino acids.

The chain is built from TRBV28 and TRBJ1-4, with a tentative D call TRBD1 (6 bases). Per germline, CDR1 MDHEN and CDR2 SYDVKM. With 5 bases removed from V and 5 bases from J, the gap between germline ends came to 12 bases. The CDR3 has 14 amino acids. CDR3 sequence (DNA): TGTGCCAGCAGTCGACAGGTTGGAAATGAAAAACTGTTTTTT. Its protein product is CASSRQVGNEKLFF.

As for this clone: Other DNA sequences in the same sample also yield this CDR3. The V and J genes are TRBV5-6 and TRBJ2-2, with 11 positions matching TRBD1. CDR3 length: 15 amino acids. The germline V gene has CDR1 SGHDT and CDR2 YYEEEE. V was pared by 4 bases and J by 4 bases, with 3 bases of the junction left unmatched. DNA of the CDR3: TGTGCCAGCAGCATAGGGACAGGGGGCACCGGGGAGCTGTTTTTT. Translating gives CASSIGTGGTGELFF.

This chain connects TRBV7-2 to TRBJ1-5, with a tentative D call TRBD1 (5 bases). V was shortened by 4 bases and J by 9 bases, with 13 bases between the two germline ends. Germline-derived CDR1 and CDR2 are SGHTA and FQGNSA. This CDR3 comprises 13 residues. The CDR3 sequence is CASSSQGFWPQHF. The CDR3, as DNA: TGTGCCAGCAGCTCGCAGGGTTTTTGGCCCCAGCATTTT.

CDR3 in DNA: TGTGCCAGCAGTCAGCAGGGGGGAAACACCATATATTTT. Its translation is CASSQQGGNTIYF. This rearrangement joins TRBV27 to TRBJ1-3, with TRBD1 as a possible D gene (6 bases). CDR3 length: 13 residues. The V and J ends lost 5 bases and 4 bases respectively, with 9 bases between them. Germline assignment: CDR1 MNHEY and CDR2 SMNVEV (reference sequence).

V gene TRBV5-1 combines with J gene TRBJ2-4; D is unclear. V dropped 0 bases and J dropped 7 bases, with 14 bases sitting between them. This CDR3 is 15 amino acids long. Germline lookup yields CDR1 SGHRS and CDR2 YFSETQ. CDR3 protein: CASSLETGSWNIQYF. CDR3 bases: TGCGCCAGCAGCTTGGAAACGGGTTCTTGGAACATTCAGTACTTC. Full variable domain (missing parts from reference TRBV5-1 and TRBJ2-4): KAGVTQTPRYLIKTRGQQVTLSCSPISGHRSVSWYQQTPGQGLQFLFEYFSETQRNKGNFPGRFSGRQFSNSRSEMNVSTLELGDSALYLCASSLETGSWNIQYFGAGTRLSVL.

The chain links TRBV27 to TRBJ2-2; a weak D match, TRBD1 (6 bases). V lost 2 bases to trimming and J lost 1 base, with 11 bases between them. The CDR3 loop spans 16 amino acids. The germline V gene has CDR1 MNHEY and CDR2 SMNVEV (reference sequence). CDR3 coding DNA: TGTGCCAGCAGTTTAGTGACAGGCTGGAACACCGGGGAGCTGTTTTTT. Protein: CASSLVTGWNTGELFF.

V and J are TRBV2 and TRBJ1-6; 9 bases agree with TRBD1. This CDR3 comprises 15 residues. With V trimmed by 9 bases and J by 10 bases, 13 bases remained unmatched. Germline values: CDR1 SNHLY, CDR2 FYNNEI. As DNA, the CDR3 is TGTGCCAGTATCGCGATTGACAGGGGGGGATCACCCCTCCACTTT. The encoded protein is CASIAIDRGGSPLHF.

This clone was picked up many times. This sequence joins TRBV4-1 and TRBJ1-4; the D gene is possibly TRBD1 (5 bases). Germline loops: CDR1 MGHRA, CDR2 YSYEKL. Trimming pared 8 bases from V and 6 bases from J, leaving 13 bases between. CDR3 length equals 13 residues. Here the CDR3 reads CASVGLGDEKLFF. DNA for the CDR3: TGCGCCAGCGTGGGGCTAGGGGATGAAAAACTGTTTTTT.

The rearrangement links TRBV6-6 to TRBJ1-6; 8 bases are shared with TRBD1. Losses at the gene ends were 5 bases for V and 6 bases for J; bases not matched to a gene: 6. Germline values: CDR1 MNHNY, CDR2 SVGAGI (reference sequence). The CDR3 covers 15 residues. The CDR3, as DNA: TGTGCCAGCAGTACAGACAGGGGAAGTAATTCACCCCTCCACTTT. This sequence encodes CASSTDRGSNSPLHF.

The sample holds a few counts of this clone. The chain carries TRBV6-6 and TRBJ1-6; 7 bases line up with TRBD1. CDR1 is MNHNY, CDR2 SVGAGI, per germline (reference sequence). The V gene end was trimmed by 10 bases and the J gene end by 10 bases; junction bases not matched to a gene: 10. The CDR3 extends over 13 amino acids. The CDR3 nucleotides read TGTGCCATCTGGTCGCAGGGGGGATCACCCCTCCACTTT. This codes for CAIWSQGGSPLHF.

This clone was counted once. V and J are TRBV5-4 and TRBJ2-5, with D unclear. Trimming took off 1 base at V and 3 bases at J, with 1 base between the two ends. CDR3 length: 11 residues. Germline V CDR1 and CDR2: SGHNT, YYREEE (reference sequence). The DNA of the CDR3 is TGTGCCAGCAGCTTGAAAGAGACCCAGTACTTC. Translating gives CASSLKETQYF.

This chain connects TRBV5-4 to TRBJ2-1; TRBD2 agrees at 7 bases. Germline assignment: CDR1 SGHNT and CDR2 YYREEE (reference sequence). The V segment lost 3 bases and the J segment 0 bases; nucleotides outside the gene matches: 9. This CDR3 spans 17 amino acids. The CDR3: CASSYRAGTYSYNEQFF. The DNA for the CDR3 is TGTGCCAGCAGCTATCGAGCGGGGACCTACTCCTACAATGAGCAGTTCTTC.